This T cell receptor beta chain was obtained from a study of read filtering for tumor transcriptome and immune sequencing. Background on the study: Patients were about 17 male and about 15 female, mean age around 66 years, range about 47 to 85. IR-seq gave about 4.05 to 11 million TCR reads per sample; RNA-seq gave roughly 80 to 1,400. Study-level points and caveats: Single-read clonotypes: 80% to 90% of IR-seq clonotypes (approximately 3.7% of reads), around three quarters of RNA-seq clonotypes (nearly 45% of reads).

This CDR3 is built from 13 residues. CDR1 SQVTM and CDR2 ANQGSEA come from the germline V gene. V lost 2 bases to trimming and J lost 5 bases; unmatched junction nucleotides: 4. This library used approximately 390 ng RNA and molecular barcoded adaptors spanning alpha/delta and beta/gamma chains. MiXCR was run by TCRdb on the reads, yielding one entry per CDR3 protein. This sample has 30,000 to 35,000 distinct CDR3 sequences, with less than 20% found just once. There are many counts of this clonotype. The target antigen is unknown. The chain joins TRBV29-1 to TRBJ2-5; the match to TRBD1 covers 8 bases. This sequence was found in a donor at least 40 years old with multiple myeloma. The sequencing sample was made of a population of CD138-negative cells sorted from bone marrow. The CDR3 coding sequence is TGCAGCGTTGAAAGGACAGGGCGCGAGACCCAGTACTTC. It yields the protein CSVERTGRETQYF.